A single sample is the source of the 11 T cell receptor beta chains below, sequenced in a study of T cells in localized non-small cell lung cancer. Libraries were prepared by immunoSEQ multiplex PCR; TCRdb keeps only in-frame clonotypes and omits some of them. The sample has about 70,000 clones, approximately 87% seen once. The material sequenced was peripheral blood, taken before any cancer treatment. The receptors were sampled from a male donor aged 60 or older with stage III squamous cell lung carcinoma.

This chain uses TRBV30 with TRBJ1-3; possibly TRBD1 for D (5 bases). CDR3 length equals 12 residues. Germline CDR1 reads GTSNPN; CDR2 reads SVGIG (reference sequence). Trimming removed 2 bases at V and 9 bases at J, with 11 bases between. CDR3 protein: CAWSNSGFTIYF. CDR3 bases: TGTGCCTGGAGTAATTCAGGGTTCACCATATATTTT.

V gene TRBV19 combines with J gene TRBJ2-7; 9 positions agree with TRBD1. This CDR3 is 15 amino acids long. Germline V gene sequence: CDR1 LNHDA, CDR2 SQIVND (reference sequence). With V trimmed by 5 bases and J by 3 bases, 8 bases remained unmatched. CDR3 sequence (DNA): TGTGCCAGTAGTCCTACGGGACAGGGTTTCTACGAGCAGTACTTC. Translated, it gives CASSPTGQGFYEQYF. The whole variable domain, filled in from reference TRBV19 and TRBJ2-7, reads DGGITQSPKYLFRKEGQNVTLSCEQNLNHDAMYWYRQDPGQGLRLIYYSQIVNDFQKGDIAEGYSVSREKKESFPLTVTSAQKNPTAFYLCASSPTGQGFYEQYFGPGTRLTVT.

CDR3 residues: CASSLWRGGTETQYF. The CDR3 DNA reads as TGCGCCAGCAGCTTGTGGCGGGGGGGGACAGAGACCCAGTACTTC. The V call is TRBV5-1, the J call TRBJ2-5; 9 bases fit TRBD2. CDR3 length: 15 amino acids. Germline V gives CDR1 SGHRS, CDR2 YFSETQ. V was clipped by 1 base and J by 4 bases; unmatched bases: 5.

In this sample, this clone turned up a few times. The V call is TRBV5-1, the J call TRBJ1-1, with D hard to call. CDR1 is SGHRS, CDR2 YFSETQ, per germline. V was clipped by 1 base and J by 0 bases, with 7 bases between them. This CDR3 contains 14 residues. CDR3 sequence: CASSLKEMNTEAFF. In DNA, the CDR3 is TGCGCCAGCAGCTTGAAGGAGATGAACACTGAAGCTTTCTTT.

The rearrangement joins TRBV9 to TRBJ1-1; possible D gene TRBD1, 5 bases. The CDR3 loop spans 15 amino acids. CDR1 is SGDLS, CDR2 YYNGEE, per germline. V dropped 1 base and J dropped 1 base, with 11 bases sitting between them. CDR3: CASSVSGRENTEAFF. The DNA for the CDR3 is TGTGCCAGCAGCGTAAGCGGCAGGGAGAACACTGAAGCTTTCTTT.

A single count supports this clone. This chain uses TRBV4-3 with TRBJ2-7; 7 bases map to TRBD1. This CDR3 is built from 15 residues. The ends lost 3 bases at V and 2 bases at J; junction bases unmatched: 7. Per the germline V gene, CDR1 is LGHNA and CDR2 is YSLEER. The CDR3 region has the DNA TGCGCCAGCAGCCATGCCGGGGACAGCACCTACGAGCAGTACTTC. This encodes CASSHAGDSTYEQYF.

This sequence joins TRBV5-1 and TRBJ2-1; 10 nucleotides align to TRBD1. V was clipped by 4 bases and J by 15 bases; unmatched bases: 10. CDR1 and CDR2 from the germline V gene are SGHRS and YFSETQ. The CDR3 runs to 13 residues. The CDR3 region has the DNA TGCGCCAGCAGCAGGGAGGACAGGGGGAACCTGTTCTTC. Amino acids: CASSREDRGNLFF. Using reference TRBV5-1 and TRBJ2-1 for the parts outside the CDR3, the full variable domain is KAGVTQTPRYLIKTRGQQVTLSCSPISGHRSVSWYQQTPGQGLQFLFEYFSETQRNKGNFPGRFSGRQFSNSRSEMNVSTLELGDSALYLCASSREDRGNLFFGPGTRLTVL.

V usage is TRBV5-1 and J usage is TRBJ1-4; D remains unclear. The ends were cut back, 0 bases at V and 2 bases at J, with 5 bases in the middle. Germline CDR1 reads SGHRS; CDR2 reads YFSETQ. CDR3 length: 14 residues. The CDR3 loop is CASSLGGTNEKLFF. CDR3 in DNA: TGCGCCAGCAGCTTGGGAGGTACTAATGAAAAACTGTTTTTT.

This chain links TRBV7-8 with TRBJ1-5; no definite D call. Germline CDR1 and CDR2: SGHVS and FQNEAQ. V lost 3 bases to trimming and J lost 6 bases, with 21 bases between them. CDR3 size: 17 residues. CDR3 in amino acids: CASSFGWRGLATQPQHF. In DNA, the CDR3 is TGTGCCAGCAGCTTTGGGTGGAGAGGGTTGGCGACTCAGCCCCAGCATTTT.

The V and J genes are TRBV30 and TRBJ2-7, with 11 bases fitting TRBD2. Germline loops: CDR1 GTSNPN, CDR2 SVGIG (reference sequence). Trimming cost V 0 bases and J 5 bases; bases outside gene matches: 3. This CDR3 comprises 14 residues. The CDR3 region is CAWSVTSGNDEQYF. As DNA, the CDR3 is TGTGCCTGGAGTGTGACTAGCGGGAACGACGAGCAGTACTTC.

The chain joins TRBV29-1 to TRBJ1-1; D is perhaps TRBD1 (6 bases). Germline loops: CDR1 SQVTM, CDR2 ANQGSEA. This CDR3 spans 13 amino acids. V dropped 6 bases and J dropped 3 bases, with 14 bases sitting between them. This chain's CDR3 is CSVGGPRDTEAFF. The CDR3 coding sequence is TGCAGCGTGGGGGGGCCAAGGGACACTGAAGCTTTCTTT. Based on the CDR3 plus reference TRBV29-1 and TRBJ1-1, the full variable domain is SAVISQKPSRDICQRGTSLTIQCQVDSQVTMMFWYRQQPGQSLTLIATANQGSEATYESGFVIDKFPISRPNLTFSTLTVSNMSPEDSSIYLCSVGGPRDTEAFFGQGTRLTVV.